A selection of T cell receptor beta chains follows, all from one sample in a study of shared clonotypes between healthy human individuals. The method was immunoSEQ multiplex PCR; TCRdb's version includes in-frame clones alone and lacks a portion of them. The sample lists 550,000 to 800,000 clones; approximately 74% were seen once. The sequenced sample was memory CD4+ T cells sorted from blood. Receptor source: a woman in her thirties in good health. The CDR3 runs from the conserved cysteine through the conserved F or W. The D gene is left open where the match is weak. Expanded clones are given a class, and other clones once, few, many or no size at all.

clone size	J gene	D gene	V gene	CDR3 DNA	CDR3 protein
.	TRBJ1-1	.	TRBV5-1	TGCGCCAGCAGCTTGGGAAACAGGGTTCGTAGCACTGAAGCTTTCTTT	CASSLGNRVRSTEAFF
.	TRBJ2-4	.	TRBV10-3	TGTGCCATCAGCCCAACAGGGCTGGACTCCAACATTCAGTACTTC	CAISPTGLDSNIQYF
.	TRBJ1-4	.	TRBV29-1	TGCAGCGGCGGGACGGCAACTAATGAAAAACTGTTTTTT	CSGGTATNEKLFF
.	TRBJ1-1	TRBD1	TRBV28	TGTGCCAGCGTCACCCCGACAGGGAGCGCTGAAGCTTTCTTT	CASVTPTGSAEAFF
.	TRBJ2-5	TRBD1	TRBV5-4	TGTGCCAGCAGAAGGGGGCCAGAGGAGACCCAGTACTTC	CASRRGPEETQYF
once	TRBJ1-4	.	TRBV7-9	TGTGCCAGCAGCCATACTGACCGGATTGGGGGAAAACTGTTTTTT	CASSHTDRIGGKLFF
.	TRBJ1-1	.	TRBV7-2	TGTGCCAGCAGCCTAGGCGGGGGGGGCACTGAAGCTTTCTTT	CASSLGGGGTEAFF
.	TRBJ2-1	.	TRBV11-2	TGTGCCAGCAGCTTCACAGCGGTCTCCTACAATGAGCAGTTCTTC	CASSFTAVSYNEQFF
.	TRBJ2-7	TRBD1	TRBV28	TGTGCCAGCAGTCTTGGGACAGGTCTTGGGTACGAGCAGTACTTC	CASSLGTGLGYEQYF
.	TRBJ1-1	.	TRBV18	TGTGCCAGCTCAAGGGACCCTAACACTGAAGCTTTCTTT	CASSRDPNTEAFF
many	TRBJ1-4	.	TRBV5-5	TGTGCCAGCAGCTCGGACCCAGGCCCAAATGAAAAACTGTTTTTT	CASSSDPGPNEKLFF
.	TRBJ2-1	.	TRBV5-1	TGCGCCAGCAGCTTGCATCAGGGTGCGAGGGGGCAGTTCTTC	CASSLHQGARGQFF
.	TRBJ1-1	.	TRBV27	TGTGCCAGCAGTTCAGCAGGGGTCAGTGGTTTAGCTTTCTTT	CASSSAGVSGLAFF
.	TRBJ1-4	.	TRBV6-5	TGTGCCAGCAGCACAACTAATGAAAAACTGTTTTTT	CASSTTNEKLFF
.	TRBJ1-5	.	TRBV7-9	TGTGCCAGCAGCTGGGGGGGTGATCAGCCCCAGCATTTT	CASSWGGDQPQHF
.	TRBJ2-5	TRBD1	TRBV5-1	TGCGCCAGCAGAGGGACAGGGGGCGCGAAGACCCAGTACTTC	CASRGTGGAKTQYF
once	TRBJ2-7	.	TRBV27	TGTGCCAGCAGTTCCCGGGGACGGAGGAGCTACGAGCAGTACTTC	CASSSRGRRSYEQYF
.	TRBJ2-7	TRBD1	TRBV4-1	TGCGCCAGCAGCCCACGAGGACAGGGCACGACCTACGAGCAGTACTTC	CASSPRGQGTTYEQYF
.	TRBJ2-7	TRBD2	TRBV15	TGTGCCACCAGCTTAAGCGGGAGAGGTTACGAGCAGTACTTC	CATSLSGRGYEQYF
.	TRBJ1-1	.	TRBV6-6	TGTGCCAGCAGTTCCCTTAAGGGAAGCGCCACTGAAGCTTTCTTT	CASSSLKGSATEAFF
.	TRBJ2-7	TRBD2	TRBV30	TGTGCCTACCGACGAGCGGGACCCTACGAGCAGTACTTC	CAYRRAGPYEQYF
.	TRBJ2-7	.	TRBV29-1	TGCAGCGCCCGGACAGTTTCCTACGAGCAGTACTTC	CSARTVSYEQYF
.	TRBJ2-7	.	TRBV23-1	TGCGCCAGCAGTCGTGTAAAAGATTGTGGGCAGGACCTTAACTACGAGCAGTACTTC	CASSRVKDCGQDLNYEQYF
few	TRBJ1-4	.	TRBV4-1	TGCGCCAGCAGCCAAGTGGGGGAACTGTTTTTT	CASSQVGELFF
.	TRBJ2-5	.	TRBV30	TGTGCCTGGAGTCAAAGACATGAGACCCAGTACTTC	CAWSQRHETQYF
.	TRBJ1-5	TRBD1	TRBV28	TGTGCCAGCAGTTTTGGATCTGCTCGGACAGGGCCTATCAATCAGCCCCAGCATTTT	CASSFGSARTGPINQPQHF
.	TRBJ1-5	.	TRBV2	TGTGCCAGCACCCGGACAGCTATCGATCAGCCCCAGCATTTT	CASTRTAIDQPQHF